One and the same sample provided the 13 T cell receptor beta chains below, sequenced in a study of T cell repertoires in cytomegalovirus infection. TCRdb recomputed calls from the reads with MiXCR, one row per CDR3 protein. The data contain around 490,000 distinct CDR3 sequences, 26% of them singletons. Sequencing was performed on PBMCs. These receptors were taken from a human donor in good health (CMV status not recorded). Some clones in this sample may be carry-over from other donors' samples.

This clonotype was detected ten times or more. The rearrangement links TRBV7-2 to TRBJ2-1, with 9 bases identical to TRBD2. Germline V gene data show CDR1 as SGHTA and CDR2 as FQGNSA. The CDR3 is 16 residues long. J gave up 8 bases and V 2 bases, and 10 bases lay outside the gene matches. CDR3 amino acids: CASSLNRVAGADEQFF. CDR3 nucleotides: TGTGCCAGCAGCTTAAATAGGGTAGCGGGAGCCGATGAGCAGTTCTTC.

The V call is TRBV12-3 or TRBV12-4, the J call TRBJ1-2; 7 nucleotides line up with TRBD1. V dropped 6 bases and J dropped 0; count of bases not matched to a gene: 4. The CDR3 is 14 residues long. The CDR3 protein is CASRGTEPNYGYTF. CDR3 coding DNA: TGTGCCAGCAGAGGGACAGAGCCTAACTATGGCTACACCTTC.

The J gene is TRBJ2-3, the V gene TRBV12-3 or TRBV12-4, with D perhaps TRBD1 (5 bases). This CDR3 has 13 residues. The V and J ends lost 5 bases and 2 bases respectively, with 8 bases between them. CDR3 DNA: TGTGCCAGCAGTCCAGGGTACACAGATACGCAGTATTTT. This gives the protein CASSPGYTDTQYF.

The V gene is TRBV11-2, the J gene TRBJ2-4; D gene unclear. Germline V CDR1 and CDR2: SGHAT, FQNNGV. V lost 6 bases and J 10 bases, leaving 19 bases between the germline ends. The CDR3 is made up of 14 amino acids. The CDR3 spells CASSPVGMGVIQYF. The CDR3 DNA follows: TGTGCCAGCAGTCCCGTGGGGATGGGTGTTATTCAGTACTTC. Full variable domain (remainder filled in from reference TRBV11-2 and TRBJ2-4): EAGVAQSPRYKIIEKRQSVAFWCNPISGHATLYWYQQILGQGPKLLIQFQNNGVVDDSQLPKDRFSAERLKGVDSTLKIQPAKLEDSAVYLCASSPVGMGVIQYFGAGTRLSVL.

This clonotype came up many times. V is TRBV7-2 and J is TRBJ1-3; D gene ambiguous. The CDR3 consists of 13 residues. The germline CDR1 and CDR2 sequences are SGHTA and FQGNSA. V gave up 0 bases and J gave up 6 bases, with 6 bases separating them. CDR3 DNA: TGTGCCAGCAGCTTAGCGCTGAAAAACACCATATATTTT. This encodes CASSLALKNTIYF.

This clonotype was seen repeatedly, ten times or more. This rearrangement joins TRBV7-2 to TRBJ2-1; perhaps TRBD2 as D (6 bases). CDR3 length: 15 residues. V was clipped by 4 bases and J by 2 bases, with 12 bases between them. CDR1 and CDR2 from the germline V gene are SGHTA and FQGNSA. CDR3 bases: TGTGCCAGCAGCTGGTATGGGGGGACCTACAATGAGCAGTTCTTC. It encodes CASSWYGGTYNEQFF.

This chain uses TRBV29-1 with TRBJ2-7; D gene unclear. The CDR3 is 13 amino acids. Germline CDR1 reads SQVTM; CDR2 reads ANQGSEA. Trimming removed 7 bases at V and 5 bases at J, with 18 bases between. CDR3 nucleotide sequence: TGCAGCGCCATATACCCATTACTTGACGAGCAGTACTTC. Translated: CSAIYPLLDEQYF.

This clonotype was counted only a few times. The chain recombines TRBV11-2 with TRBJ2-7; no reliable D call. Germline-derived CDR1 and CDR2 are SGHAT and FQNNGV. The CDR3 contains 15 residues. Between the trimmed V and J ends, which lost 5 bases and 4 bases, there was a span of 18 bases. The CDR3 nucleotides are TGTGCCAGCAGCCCGGACCGAATATGGGGATACGAGCAGTACGTC. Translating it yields CASSPDRIWGYEQYV.

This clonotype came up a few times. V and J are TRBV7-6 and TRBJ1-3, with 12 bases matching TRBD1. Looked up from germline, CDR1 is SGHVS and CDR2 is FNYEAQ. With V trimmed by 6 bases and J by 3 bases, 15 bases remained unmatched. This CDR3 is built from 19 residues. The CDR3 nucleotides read TGTGCCAGCAGTCAAACGAGTCCGGGACAGGGGGCTATTGGAAACACCATATATTTT. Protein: CASSQTSPGQGAIGNTIYF.

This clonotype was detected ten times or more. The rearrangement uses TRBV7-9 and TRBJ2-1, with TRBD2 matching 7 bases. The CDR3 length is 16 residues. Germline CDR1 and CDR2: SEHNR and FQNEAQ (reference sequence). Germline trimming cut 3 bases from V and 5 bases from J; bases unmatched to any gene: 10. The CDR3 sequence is CASSFGAGDPHNEQFF. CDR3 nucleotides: TGTGCCAGCAGCTTCGGGGCGGGAGATCCCCACAATGAGCAGTTCTTC.

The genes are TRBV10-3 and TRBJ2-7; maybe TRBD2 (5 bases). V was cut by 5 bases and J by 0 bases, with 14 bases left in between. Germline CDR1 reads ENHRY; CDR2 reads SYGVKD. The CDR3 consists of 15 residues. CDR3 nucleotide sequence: TGTGCCATCAGTCACCGGGATTCGAGCTCCTACGAGCAGTACTTC. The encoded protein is CAISHRDSSSYEQYF.

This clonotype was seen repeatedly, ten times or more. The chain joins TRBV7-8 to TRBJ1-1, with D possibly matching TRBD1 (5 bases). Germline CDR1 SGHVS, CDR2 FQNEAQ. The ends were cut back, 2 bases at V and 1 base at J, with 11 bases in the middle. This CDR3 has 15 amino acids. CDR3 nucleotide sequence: TGTGCCAGCAGCTTAACGCCGGGACCGAACACTGAAGCTTTCTTT. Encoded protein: CASSLTPGPNTEAFF.

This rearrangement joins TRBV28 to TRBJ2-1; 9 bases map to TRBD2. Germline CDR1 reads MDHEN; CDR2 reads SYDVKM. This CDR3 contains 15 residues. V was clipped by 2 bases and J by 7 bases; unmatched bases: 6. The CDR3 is CASSLLSGSINEQFF. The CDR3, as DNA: TGTGCCAGCAGTTTACTTAGCGGGAGCATAAATGAGCAGTTCTTC.